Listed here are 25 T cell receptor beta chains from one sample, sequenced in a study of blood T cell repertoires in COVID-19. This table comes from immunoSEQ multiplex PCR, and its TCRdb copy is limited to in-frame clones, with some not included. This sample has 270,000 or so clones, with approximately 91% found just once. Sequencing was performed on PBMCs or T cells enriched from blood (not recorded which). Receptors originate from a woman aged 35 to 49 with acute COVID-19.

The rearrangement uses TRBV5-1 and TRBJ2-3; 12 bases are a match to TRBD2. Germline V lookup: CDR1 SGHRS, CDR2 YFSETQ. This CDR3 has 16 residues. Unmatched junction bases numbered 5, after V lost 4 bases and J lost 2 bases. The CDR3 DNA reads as TGCGCCAGCAGCCCGGGGACTAGCGGGTACACAGATACGCAGTATTTT. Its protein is CASSPGTSGYTDTQYF.

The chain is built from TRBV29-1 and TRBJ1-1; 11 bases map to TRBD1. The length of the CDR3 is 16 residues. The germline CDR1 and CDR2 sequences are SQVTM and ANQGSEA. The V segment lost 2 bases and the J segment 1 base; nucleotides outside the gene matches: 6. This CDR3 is CSVETGQGARNTEAFF. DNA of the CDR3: TGCAGCGTTGAAACCGGACAGGGGGCAAGGAACACTGAAGCTTTCTTT. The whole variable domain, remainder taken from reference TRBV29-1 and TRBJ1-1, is SAVISQKPSRDICQRGTSLTIQCQVDSQVTMMFWYRQQPGQSLTLIATANQGSEATYESGFVIDKFPISRPNLTFSTLTVSNMSPEDSSIYLCSVETGQGARNTEAFFGQGTRLTVV.

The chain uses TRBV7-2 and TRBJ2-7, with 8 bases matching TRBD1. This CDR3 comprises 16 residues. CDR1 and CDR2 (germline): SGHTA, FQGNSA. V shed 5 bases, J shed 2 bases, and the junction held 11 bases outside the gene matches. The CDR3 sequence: CASSIQTGGLAYEQYF. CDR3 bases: TGTGCCAGCAGCATCCAAACAGGGGGTTTGGCCTACGAGCAGTACTTC.

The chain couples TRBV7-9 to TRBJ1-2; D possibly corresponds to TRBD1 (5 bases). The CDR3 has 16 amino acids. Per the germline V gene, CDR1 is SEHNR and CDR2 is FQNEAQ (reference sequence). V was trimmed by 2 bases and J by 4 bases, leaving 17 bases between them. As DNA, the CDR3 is TGTGCCAGCAGCTTATGGGGAGGGGCAGCGCGCTATGGCTACACCTTC. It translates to CASSLWGGAARYGYTF.

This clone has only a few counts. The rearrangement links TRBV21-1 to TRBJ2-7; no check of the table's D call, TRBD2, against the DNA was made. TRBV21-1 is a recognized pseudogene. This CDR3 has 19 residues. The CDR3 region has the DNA TGTGCCAGCAGCAAAAGGCGGGGCAAGCGGGAGGGCCACTTCACCGAGCAGTACTTC. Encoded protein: CASSKRRGKREGHFTEQYF.

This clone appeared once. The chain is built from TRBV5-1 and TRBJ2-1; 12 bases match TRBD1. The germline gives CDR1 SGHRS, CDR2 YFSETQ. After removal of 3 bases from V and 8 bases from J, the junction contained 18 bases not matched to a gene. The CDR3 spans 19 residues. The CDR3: CASSSDHLFGTGGGDEQFF. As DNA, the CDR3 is TGCGCCAGCAGCTCCGACCATCTTTTCGGGACAGGGGGCGGCGATGAGCAGTTCTTC.

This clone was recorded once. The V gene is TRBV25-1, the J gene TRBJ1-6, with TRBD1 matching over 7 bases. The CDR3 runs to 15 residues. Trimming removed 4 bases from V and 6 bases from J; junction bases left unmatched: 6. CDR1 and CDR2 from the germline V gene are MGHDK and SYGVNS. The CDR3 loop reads CASSGHRGGNSPLHF. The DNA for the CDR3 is TGTGCCAGCAGTGGGCACAGGGGAGGTAATTCACCCCTCCACTTT.

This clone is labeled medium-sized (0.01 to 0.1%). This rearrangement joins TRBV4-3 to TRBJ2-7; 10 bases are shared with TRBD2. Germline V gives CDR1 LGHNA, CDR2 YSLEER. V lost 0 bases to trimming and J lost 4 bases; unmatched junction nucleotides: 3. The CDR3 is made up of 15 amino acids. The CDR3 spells CASSQDRTSGYEQYF. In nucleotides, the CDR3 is TGCGCCAGCAGCCAAGATCGGACTAGCGGTTACGAGCAGTACTTC.

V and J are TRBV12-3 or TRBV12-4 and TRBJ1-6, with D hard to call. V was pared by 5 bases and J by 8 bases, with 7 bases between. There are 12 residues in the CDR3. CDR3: CASSPTDSPLHF. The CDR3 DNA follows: TGTGCCAGCAGTCCAACGGATTCACCCCTCCACTTT.

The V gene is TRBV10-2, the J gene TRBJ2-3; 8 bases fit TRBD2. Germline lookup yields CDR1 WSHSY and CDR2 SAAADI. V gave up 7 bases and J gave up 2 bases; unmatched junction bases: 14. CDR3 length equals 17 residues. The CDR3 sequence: CASTSEASGYDTDTQYF. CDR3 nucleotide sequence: TGCGCCAGCACCTCGGAGGCTAGCGGGTATGACACAGATACGCAGTATTTT.

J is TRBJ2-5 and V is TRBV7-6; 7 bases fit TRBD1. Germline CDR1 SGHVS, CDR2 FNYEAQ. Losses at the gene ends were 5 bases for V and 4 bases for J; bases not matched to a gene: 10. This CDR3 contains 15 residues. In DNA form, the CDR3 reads TGTGCCAGCAGCGCAACAGGGGTTTCCGGAGAGACCCAGTACTTC. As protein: CASSATGVSGETQYF.

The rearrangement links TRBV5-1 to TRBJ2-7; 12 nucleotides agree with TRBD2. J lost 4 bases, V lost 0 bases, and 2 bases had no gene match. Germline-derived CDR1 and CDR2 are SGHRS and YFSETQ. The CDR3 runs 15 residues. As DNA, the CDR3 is TGCGCCAGCAGCTTGGGACTAGCGGGAGCTTACGAGCAGTACTTC. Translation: CASSLGLAGAYEQYF.

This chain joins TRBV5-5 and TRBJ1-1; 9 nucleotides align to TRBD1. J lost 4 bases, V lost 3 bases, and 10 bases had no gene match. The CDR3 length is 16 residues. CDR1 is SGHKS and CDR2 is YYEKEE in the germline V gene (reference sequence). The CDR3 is CASSSVPGQGSTEAFF. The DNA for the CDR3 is TGTGCCAGCAGCTCAGTCCCGGGACAGGGATCCACTGAAGCTTTCTTT.

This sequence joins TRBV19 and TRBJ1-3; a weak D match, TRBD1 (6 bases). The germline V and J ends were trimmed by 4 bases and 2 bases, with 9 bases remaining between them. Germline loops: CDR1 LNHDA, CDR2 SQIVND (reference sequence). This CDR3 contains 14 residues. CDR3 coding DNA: TGTGCCAGTAGTACTACAGGGACTGGAAACACCATATATTTT. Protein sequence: CASSTTGTGNTIYF.

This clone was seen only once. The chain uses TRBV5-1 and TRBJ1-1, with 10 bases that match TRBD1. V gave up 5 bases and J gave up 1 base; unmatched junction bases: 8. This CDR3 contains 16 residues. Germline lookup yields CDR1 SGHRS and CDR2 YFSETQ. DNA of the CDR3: TGCGCCAGCAGGCAACCGGGACAGGGGCAGAACACTGAAGCTTTCTTT. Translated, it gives CASRQPGQGQNTEAFF.

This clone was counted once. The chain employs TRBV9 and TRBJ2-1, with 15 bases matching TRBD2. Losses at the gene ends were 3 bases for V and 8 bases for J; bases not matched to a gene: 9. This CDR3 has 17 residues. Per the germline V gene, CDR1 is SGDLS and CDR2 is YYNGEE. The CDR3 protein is CASSAGLAGGPGDEQFF. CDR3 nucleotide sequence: TGTGCCAGCAGCGCCGGACTAGCGGGGGGGCCTGGGGATGAGCAGTTCTTC.

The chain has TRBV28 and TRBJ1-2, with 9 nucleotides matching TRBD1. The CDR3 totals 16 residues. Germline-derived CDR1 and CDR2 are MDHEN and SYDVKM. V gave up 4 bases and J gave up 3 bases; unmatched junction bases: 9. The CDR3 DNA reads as TGTGCCAGCAGTTCCGTAAGACAGGGGGGTGACTATGGCTACACCTTC. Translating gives CASSSVRQGGDYGYTF.

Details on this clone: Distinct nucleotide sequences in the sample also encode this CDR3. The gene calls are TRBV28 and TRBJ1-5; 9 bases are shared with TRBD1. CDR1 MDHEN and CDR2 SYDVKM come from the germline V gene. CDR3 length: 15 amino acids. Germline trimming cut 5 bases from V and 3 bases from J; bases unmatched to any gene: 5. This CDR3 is CASSPGQGYNQPQHF. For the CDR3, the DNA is TGTGCCAGCAGTCCGGGACAGGGTTACAATCAGCCCCAGCATTTT. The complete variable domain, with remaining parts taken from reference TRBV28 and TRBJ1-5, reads DVKVTQSSRYLVKRTGEKVFLECVQDMDHENMFWYRQDPGLGLRLIYFSYDVKMKEKGDIPEGYSVSREKKERFSLILESASTNQTSMYLCASSPGQGYNQPQHFGDGTRLSIL.

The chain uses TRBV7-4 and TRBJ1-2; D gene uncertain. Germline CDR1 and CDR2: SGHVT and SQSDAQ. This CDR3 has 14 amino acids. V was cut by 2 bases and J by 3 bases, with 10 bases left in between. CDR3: CASSLPRTDYGYTF. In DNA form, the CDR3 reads TGTGCCAGCAGCTTACCCAGAACAGACTATGGCTACACCTTC. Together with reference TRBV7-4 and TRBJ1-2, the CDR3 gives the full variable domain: GAGVSQSPRYKVAKRGRDVALRCDSISGHVTLYWYRQTLGQGSEVLTYSQSDAQRDKSGRPSGRFSAERPERSVSTLKIQRTEQGDSAVYLCASSLPRTDYGYTFGSGTRLTVV.

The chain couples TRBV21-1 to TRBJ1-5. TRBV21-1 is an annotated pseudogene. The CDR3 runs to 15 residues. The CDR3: CASTRFGVRNQPQHF. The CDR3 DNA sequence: TGTGCCAGCACCCGATTTGGAGTGCGCAATCAGCCCCAGCATTTT.

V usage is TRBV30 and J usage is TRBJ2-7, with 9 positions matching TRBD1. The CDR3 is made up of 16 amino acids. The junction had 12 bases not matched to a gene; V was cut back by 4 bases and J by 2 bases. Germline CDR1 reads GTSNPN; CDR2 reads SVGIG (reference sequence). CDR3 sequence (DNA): TGTGCCTGGACCCGAGGGACAGGGACAAGGACCTACGAGCAGTACTTC. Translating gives CAWTRGTGTRTYEQYF.

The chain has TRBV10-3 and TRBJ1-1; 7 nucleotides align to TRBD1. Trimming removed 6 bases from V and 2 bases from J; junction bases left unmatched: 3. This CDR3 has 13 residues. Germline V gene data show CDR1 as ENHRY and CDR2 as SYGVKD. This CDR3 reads CAIRDRVNTEAFF. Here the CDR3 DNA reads TGTGCCATCAGAGACAGGGTTAACACTGAAGCTTTCTTT.

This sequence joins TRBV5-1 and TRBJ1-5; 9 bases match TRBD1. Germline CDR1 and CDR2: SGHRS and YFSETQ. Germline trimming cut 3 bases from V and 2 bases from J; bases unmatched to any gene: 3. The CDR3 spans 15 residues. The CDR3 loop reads CASSSTGGGNQPQHF. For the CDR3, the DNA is TGCGCCAGCAGCTCTACAGGGGGCGGCAATCAGCCCCAGCATTTT.

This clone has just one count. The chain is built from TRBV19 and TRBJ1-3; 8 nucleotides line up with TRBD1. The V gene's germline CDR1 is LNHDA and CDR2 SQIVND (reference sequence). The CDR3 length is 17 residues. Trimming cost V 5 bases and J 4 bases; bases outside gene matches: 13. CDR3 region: CASSRDTRTGLGNTIYF. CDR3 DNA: TGTGCCAGTAGTCGCGATACTCGGACAGGGCTAGGAAACACCATATATTTT.

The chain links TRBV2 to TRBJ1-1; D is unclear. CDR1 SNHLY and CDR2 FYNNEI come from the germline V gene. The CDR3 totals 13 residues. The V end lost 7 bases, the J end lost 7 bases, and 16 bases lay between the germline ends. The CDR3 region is CASNYRQADEAFF. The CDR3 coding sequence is TGTGCCAGCAATTATCGCCAGGCCGATGAAGCTTTCTTT.